The 8 T cell receptor beta chains below come from one sample, sequenced in a study of CXCR3-negative and CXCR3-positive naive CD8 T cells. No cognate antigen is known for these TCRs. Study results and caveats: TRB CDR3s were more hydrophobic in CXCR3-positive than in CXCR3-negative naive cells.

The study made its TRB cDNA libraries by 5' RACE, adding UMI labels. For each CDR3 protein, TCRdb gives one entry from its re-call of the 5' RACE reads, without DNA. The clone table shows 90,000 to 100,000 distinct CDR3 sequences, with the ten largest holding 0.9% to 1.2%. Sequencing input: naive CXCR3+ CD8+ T cells from blood. Regarding subset: CD45RO-CCR7+CD27+CD95- naive CD8+ T cells expressing CXCR3 (TNR3+). The origin of the receptors is a human donor in good health. Some clones in this sample may be carry-over from other donors' samples.

The chain recombines TRBV27 with TRBJ1-2. The CDR3 consists of 16 residues. The V gene's germline CDR1 is MNHEY and CDR2 SMNVEV (reference sequence). CDR3 sequence: CASSLSSLVSNYGYTF.

The chain employs TRBV19 and TRBJ2-1; as DNA is missing, the TRBD2 call by TCRdb cannot be tested. Germline V gene lookup returns CDR1 LNHDA and CDR2 SQIVND (reference sequence). The CDR3 runs to 14 residues. The chain's CDR3 is CASSIPGRTDEQFF.

The chain joins TRBV20-1 to TRBJ2-1. The CDR3 spans 12 residues. Per the germline V gene, CDR1 is DFQATT and CDR2 is SNEGSKA (reference sequence). The CDR3 here is CSARVYLNEQFF.

This chain links TRBV29-1 with TRBJ2-3; TCRdb gives TRBD1 as the D gene, but with no DNA this cannot be confirmed. The CDR3 runs to 15 residues. Germline CDR1 and CDR2: SQVTM and ANQGSEA. The CDR3 is CSVRSVPPGTDTQYF.

The V and J genes are TRBV7-2 and TRBJ2-7; as DNA is missing, the TRBD1 call by TCRdb cannot be tested. This CDR3 has 13 amino acids. The germline gives CDR1 SGHTA, CDR2 FQGNSA. The CDR3 spells CASSPWQTYEQYF.

This rearrangement joins TRBV12-3 or TRBV12-4 to TRBJ2-7; TCRdb indicates TRBD1, and absent DNA this call remains unverified. CDR3 length equals 14 residues. CDR3 loop: CASTPGPGDYEQYF.

The CDR3 spells CASSPGVLAGELFF. The V call is TRBV7-2, the J call TRBJ2-2; lacking DNA, the TRBD1 call made by TCRdb goes unchecked. Germline CDR1 and CDR2: SGHTA and FQGNSA. The CDR3 totals 14 residues.

J is TRBJ2-7 and V is TRBV7-9; TCRdb picks TRBD1, but there is no DNA to check that call. The CDR3 covers 14 residues. CDR1 SEHNR and CDR2 FQNEAQ come from the germline V gene (reference sequence). The CDR3 loop is CASTFGRQGYEQYF. The whole variable domain, filled in from reference TRBV7-9 and TRBJ2-7, reads DTGVSQNPRHKITKRGQNVTFRCDPISEHNRLYWYRQTLGQGPEFLTYFQNEAQLEKSRLLSDRFSAERPKGSFSTLEIQRTEQGDSAMYLCASTFGRQGYEQYFGPGTRLTVT.